This TCR beta chain emerged from a study of cytomegalovirus exposure and HLA in healthy donors. Background on the study: Earlier work reported 100 million to 130 million unique TCR beta sequences from 170 million or so T cells. Notes on the study in general: Researchers counted 164 TCR beta chains as cytomegalovirus-associated. Most TCRs appeared rarely, but some public TCRs recurred in many donors.

CDR1 SGHAT and CDR2 FQNNGV come from the germline V gene. Trimming took 5 bases from V and 10 from J; bases not matched to a gene: 9. This CDR3 has 13 amino acids. The PCR was carried out with 60 Vbeta primers and 13 Jbeta primers. The assay was immunoSEQ multiplex PCR, and TCRdb's table has in-frame clones only and misses some. There are some 120,000 clones in the sample; about 73% occur only once, and just over 8% lies in the top ten. Regarding this clone: The antigen is undetermined.

Sequencing was done on a sample of PBMCs. The chain joins TRBV11-2 to TRBJ1-2, with TRBD1 identical over 8 bases. This clonotype was obtained from a woman aged 40 to 50 in good health and CMV-seropositive. Here the CDR3 DNA reads TGTGCCAGCAGCGGTGGACAGGGTTTGGTCTACACCTTC. Protein sequence: CASSGGQGLVYTF.